The 16 T cell receptor beta chains below were found in one sample sequenced in a study of blood T cell repertoires in COVID-19. Profiled with immunoSEQ multiplex PCR; TCRdb holds only in-frame clones, not every one. The sample shows 200,000 to 250,000 clones, just under 85% of them seen only once. Sequencing input: PBMCs or T cells enriched from blood (not recorded which). Every receptor here comes from a woman in her 40s with acute COVID-19.

The chain carries TRBV11-2 and TRBJ1-2; 7 bases fit TRBD1. The CDR3 runs to 14 residues. The V segment lost 5 bases and the J segment 4 bases; nucleotides outside the gene matches: 7. CDR1 and CDR2 (germline): SGHAT, FQNNGV. The CDR3 reads CASSPRGTVYGYTF. The CDR3 coding sequence is TGTGCCAGCAGCCCCCGCGGGACAGTCTATGGCTACACCTTC.

This chain uses TRBV5-1 with TRBJ2-3, with 8 nucleotides matching TRBD2. The J segment lost 4 bases and the V segment lost 7 bases, leaving 11 bases of the junction unmatched. The CDR3 loop spans 15 amino acids. Germline loops: CDR1 SGHRS, CDR2 YFSETQ. Here the CDR3 DNA reads TGCGCCAGCTCCTTGACTAGCGAAAAGGCAGATACGCAGTATTTT. Translation gives CASSLTSEKADTQYF.

CDR3 DNA: TGTGCCAGTAGTATTCGTCCAGGGGTTGGTGGTCAGCCCCAGCATTTT. Translation gives CASSIRPGVGGQPQHF. V usage is TRBV19 and J usage is TRBJ1-5; D possibly corresponds to TRBD1 (6 bases). Trimming cost V 3 bases and J 6 bases, with 18 bases left between them. The CDR3 totals 16 residues. Germline V gene sequence: CDR1 LNHDA, CDR2 SQIVND (reference sequence).

This clone showed up just a few times. This chain connects TRBV19 to TRBJ2-3; D possibly corresponds to TRBD1 (8 bases). V lost 6 bases, J lost 4 bases, and 14 bases lay in between. CDR1 is LNHDA and CDR2 is SQIVND in the germline V gene (reference sequence). There are 14 residues in the CDR3. The CDR3 DNA reads TGTGCCAGTAGAAACAGGGGGGGTCCAGATACGCAGTATTTT. It encodes CASRNRGGPDTQYF. The full variable domain, its missing parts supplied by reference TRBV19 and TRBJ2-3, is DGGITQSPKYLFRKEGQNVTLSCEQNLNHDAMYWYRQDPGQGLRLIYYSQIVNDFQKGDIAEGYSVSREKKESFPLTVTSAQKNPTAFYLCASRNRGGPDTQYFGPGTRLTVL.

The rearrangement joins TRBV19 to TRBJ2-3; TRBD2 matches 9 bases. Germline CDR1 is LNHDA and CDR2 is SQIVND (reference sequence). CDR3 size: 14 residues. V shed 7 bases and J 0 bases; nucleotides not matched to a gene: 2. The CDR3 DNA follows: TGTGCCAGTACCCTAGCGGGGAGCACAGATACGCAGTATTTT. This translates into CASTLAGSTDTQYF.

V and J are TRBV6-5 and TRBJ2-3; 7 positions agree with TRBD2. The CDR3 length is 15 residues. From germline, CDR1 is MNHEY and CDR2 SVGAGI. Trimming at V came to 0 bases and at J to 7 bases, leaving 7 bases not matched to a gene. CDR3 residues: CASSYSAGRTYTQYF. For the CDR3, the DNA is TGTGCCAGCAGTTACTCAGCGGGGAGGACTTATACGCAGTATTTT.

The chain links TRBV30 to TRBJ1-1, with a tentative D call TRBD1 (5 bases). The V gene's germline CDR1 is GTSNPN and CDR2 SVGIG (reference sequence). Trimming removed 5 bases from V and 4 bases from J, with 17 bases in between. CDR3 length: 14 amino acids. CDR3 nucleotides: TGTGCCTGGGGGTTGGGACTGCGAAGCACTGAAGCTTTCTTT. This sequence encodes CAWGLGLRSTEAFF.

V and J are TRBV7-9 and TRBJ2-2; 11 positions match TRBD2. This CDR3 is 19 amino acids long. In germline, CDR1 is SEHNR, CDR2 FQNEAQ (reference sequence). J was trimmed by 0 bases and V by 7 bases; bases with no gene match: 13. CDR3 region: CASTPFSGGVPPNTGELFF. The DNA for the CDR3 is TGTGCCAGCACCCCCTTTAGCGGGGGGGTACCACCGAACACCGGGGAGCTGTTTTTT.

This clone has just one count. V usage is TRBV5-6 and J usage is TRBJ1-4; a possible D gene is TRBD1 (5 bases). The ends were cut back, 0 bases at V and 10 bases at J, with 10 bases in the middle. The CDR3 spans 13 residues. Germline CDR1 and CDR2: SGHDT and YYEEEE. DNA of the CDR3: TGTGCCAGCAGCTTGGAGGGACTGGGAAAACTGTTTTTT. This encodes CASSLEGLGKLFF.

The chain has TRBV4-3 and TRBJ2-3, with a possible D match to TRBD2 (5 bases). The V end was cut by 4 bases, the J end by 1 base, with 15 bases between. Germline loops: CDR1 LGHNA, CDR2 YSLEER. This CDR3 has 16 residues. CDR3 bases: TGCGCCAGCAGCCCATTCCAAGGGAGACGCACAGATACGCAGTATTTT. The encoded protein is CASSPFQGRRTDTQYF.

The CDR3 bases are TGTGCCACCAGTGAAGGGGACAGCAGAGTCTATGGCTACACCTTC. This codes for CATSEGDSRVYGYTF. The chain joins TRBV24-1 to TRBJ1-2; TRBD1 aligns across 7 bases. The CDR3 totals 15 residues. V lost 4 bases to trimming and J lost 4 bases; unmatched junction nucleotides: 8. Germline CDR1 KGHDR, CDR2 SFDVKD.

Details on this clone: Other nucleotide sequences in the sample specify the same CDR3. The V and J genes are TRBV28 and TRBJ2-1; unclear D gene. The V gene's germline CDR1 is MDHEN and CDR2 SYDVKM. The V end was cut by 5 bases, the J end by 4 bases, with 3 bases between. The CDR3 has 11 amino acids. The CDR3 region is CASSPYNEQFF. Here the CDR3 DNA reads TGTGCCAGCAGTCCGTACAATGAGCAGTTCTTC.

The chain recombines TRBV5-6 with TRBJ1-2, with 10 bases aligning to TRBD1. CDR1 is SGHDT, CDR2 YYEEEE, per germline. This CDR3 comprises 14 residues. The V segment lost 0 bases and the J segment 7 bases; nucleotides outside the gene matches: 3. The CDR3 DNA reads as TGTGCCAGCAGCTTGGTGGGACAGGGGAGTGGCTACACCTTC. It codes for CASSLVGQGSGYTF.

This chain connects TRBV7-2 to TRBJ2-1, with 7 bases lining up with TRBD2. The CDR3 has 15 residues. Germline CDR1 is SGHTA and CDR2 is FQGNSA. The junction had 4 bases not matched to a gene; V was cut back by 1 base and J by 4 bases. The CDR3 DNA reads TGTGCCAGCAGCTTAGAGCCAGCGGGGTACAATGAGCAGTTCTTC. Its translation: CASSLEPAGYNEQFF.

J is TRBJ1-4 and V is TRBV2; 7 bases map to TRBD1. The CDR3 sequence is 15 residues long. Germline CDR1 SNHLY, CDR2 FYNNEI. V was clipped by 7 bases and J by 8 bases; unmatched bases: 13. CDR3 bases: TGTGCCAGCACCAACCAGGGGGGATTACCGGAAAAACTGTTTTTT. Amino acid sequence: CASTNQGGLPEKLFF.

The chain carries TRBV5-1 and TRBJ2-1, with TRBD2 identical over 10 bases. Trimming took 3 bases from V and 10 from J; bases not matched to a gene: 13. Germline V lookup: CDR1 SGHRS, CDR2 YFSETQ. This CDR3 has 16 residues. The CDR3 loop is CASSSGVAGGLEEQFF. Here the CDR3 DNA reads TGCGCCAGCAGCTCCGGGGTAGCGGGGGGCCTAGAGGAGCAGTTCTTC.